This record looks at one T cell receptor beta chain sequence and its context. Its antigen is unidentified. With 60 Vbeta and 13 Jbeta primers, the PCR was carried out. Sequenced by immunoSEQ multiplex PCR; TCRdb stores in-frame clones only, minus some. In the table there are some 140,000 clones, 80% of which are singletons. This record belongs to a study of cytomegalovirus exposure and HLA in healthy donors. Broader study findings: In a later analysis, about 17,000 TCR beta sequences were associated with HLA alleles at 0.05 false discovery rate. CMV serostatus alone was available as immune exposure information.

In germline, CDR1 is MNHEY, CDR2 SMNVEV (reference sequence). This CDR3 spans 11 amino acids. The source is a woman aged 40 to 50 in good health and CMV-seropositive. The rearrangement links TRBV27 to TRBJ2-5; D remains ambiguous. The assigned J gene may be wrong: the sequence end matches TRBJ2-7 better. Material for sequencing was PBMCs. DNA of the CDR3: TGTGCCAGCAGTACCCCCTACGAGCAGTACTTC. Residues: CASSTPYEQYF.